The 18 T cell receptor beta chains reported below all come from one sample, sequenced in a study of tumor-infiltrating lymphocytes in oesophageal squamous cell carcinoma. A single record per CDR3 protein comes from TCRdb applying MiXCR to the PCR reads. The data show 20,000 to 25,000 distinct CDR3 sequences, around 34% seen once. Specimen: esophageal tumor tissue. The receptors stem from a female donor with esophageal squamous cell carcinoma.

CDR3 sequence reads: CASSLAPRTQTGNTIYF. CDR3 coding DNA: TGTGCCAGCAGCTTAGCGCCACGGACTCAAACTGGAAACACCATATATTTT. The chain has TRBV7-2 and TRBJ1-3; D not certain. V lost 0 bases and J 2 bases, leaving 14 bases between the germline ends. In germline, CDR1 is SGHTA, CDR2 FQGNSA. This CDR3 comprises 17 residues.

This clonotype occurred many times. The chain is built from TRBV27 and TRBJ2-1, with 14 positions matching TRBD2. Germline V gene data show CDR1 as MNHEY and CDR2 as SMNVEV (reference sequence). This CDR3 has 14 residues. The V gene end was trimmed by 5 bases and the J gene end by 10 bases; junction bases not matched to a gene: 4. The CDR3 region is CASSRTSGRREQFF. CDR3 in DNA: TGTGCCAGCAGTAGGACTAGCGGGAGGAGAGAGCAGTTCTTC.

This clonotype was seen at least ten times. The rearrangement uses TRBV24-1 and TRBJ2-5; 8 positions agree with TRBD2. This CDR3 is built from 16 residues. V shed 3 bases, J shed 11 bases, and the junction held 16 bases outside the gene matches. Germline V gives CDR1 KGHDR, CDR2 SFDVKD. The CDR3 here is CATSDPQGLERNEQYF. The CDR3 nucleotides read TGTGCCACCAGTGATCCGCAGGGACTAGAACGGAATGAGCAGTACTTC.

This clonotype is medium-sized. For the CDR3, the DNA is TGTGCCAGCAGCTTAACCATCTCGGGGGACTTCTCCTACAATGAGCAGTTCTTC. Amino acids: CASSLTISGDFSYNEQFF. The chain links TRBV7-8 to TRBJ2-1; D may be TRBD2 (6 bases). The CDR3 extends over 18 amino acids. The germline V gene encodes CDR1 SGHVS and CDR2 FQNEAQ. The V gene lost 2 bases and the J gene lost 0 bases, with 17 bases spanning the gap.

This clonotype showed up just a few times. Without the conserved terminal phenylalanine or tryptophan, this CDR3 likely stems from a read error. No DNA is shown, since the ends of the CDR3 on it are uncertain; the CDR3 is the one TCRdb lists. The V call is TRBV6-1, the J call TRBJ2-5; the D call of TRBD1 is as the table states it, not checked on the DNA. The CDR3 is 17 residues long, ends included. Looked up from germline, CDR1 is MNHNS and CDR2 is SASEGT. The CDR3 is CASTPREEGLYGYTFGS.

The sample holds many counts of this clonotype. V and J are TRBV28 and TRBJ1-2; 9 nucleotides align to TRBD1. The CDR3 is made up of 15 amino acids. The V gene end was trimmed by 6 bases and the J gene end by 5 bases; junction bases not matched to a gene: 10. Germline V gene sequence: CDR1 MDHEN, CDR2 SYDVKM. The CDR3 loop is CASRGAGTGTYGYTF. The DNA of the CDR3 is TGTGCCAGCAGGGGAGCCGGGACAGGGACGTATGGCTACACCTTC.

The J gene is TRBJ2-3, the V gene TRBV19; 10 nucleotides match TRBD2. The J call is uncertain, as TRBJ2-7 better fits the DNA end. Germline V gene data show CDR1 as LNHDA and CDR2 as SQIVND (reference sequence). The CDR3 runs 19 residues. The CDR3 coding sequence is TGTGCCAGTAGTATGGGAGGGCCTAGCGGGAGAGGGGACTTCTACGAGCAGTACTTC. Its translation is CASSMGGPSGRGDFYEQYF.

This clonotype is labeled as medium-sized. This chain connects TRBV6-1 to TRBJ2-5; possibly TRBD1 for D (6 bases). CDR3 length: 13 residues. Germline values: CDR1 MNHNS, CDR2 SASEGT. Trimming stripped 4 bases from V and 4 bases from J, with 10 bases between. CDR3 protein: CASSGQGRETQYF. CDR3 nucleotides: TGTGCCAGCAGTGGTCAGGGGAGAGAGACCCAGTACTTC.

This clonotype was recorded many times. A read error may be the cause here, since a much bigger clone is one base away. The V call is TRBV7-2, the J call TRBJ2-1; 9 bases align to TRBD2. Judging by the DNA end, TRBJ2-7 fits better; the J call may be wrong. The CDR3 is 18 residues long. Per the germline V gene, CDR1 is SGHTA and CDR2 is FQGNSA. The CDR3 DNA reads as TGTGCCAGCAGCTTTCGCGCGAGCGGGAGGAGCTCCTACAATGAGCAGTACTTC. It is translated as CASSFRASGRSSYNEQYF.

This clonotype was seen ten or more times. The rearrangement uses TRBV10-3 and TRBJ2-7; maybe TRBD1 (6 bases). Trimming took 2 bases from V and 3 from J, leaving 8 bases between them. The V gene's germline CDR1 is ENHRY and CDR2 SYGVKD. The CDR3 totals 13 residues. The DNA for the CDR3 is TGTGCCATCAGTGAGCCGACAGGCTACGAGCAGTACTTC. Encoded protein: CAISEPTGYEQYF.

This clonotype was observed a handful of times. The chain has TRBV19 and TRBJ2-7, with 7 bases fitting TRBD1. The CDR3 runs 15 residues. Trimming at V came to 6 bases and at J to 0 bases, leaving 8 bases not matched to a gene. Germline V lookup: CDR1 LNHDA, CDR2 SQIVND (reference sequence). For the CDR3, the DNA is TGTGCCAGTAGCGACAGGGCCGGAGCCTCCTACGAGCAGTACTTC. This gives the protein CASSDRAGASYEQYF.

This clonotype was seen repeatedly, ten times or more. This chain uses TRBV27 with TRBJ2-1; D is possibly TRBD1 or TRBD2 (6 bases each). CDR1 and CDR2 from the germline V gene are MNHEY and SMNVEV (reference sequence). The CDR3 extends over 15 amino acids. V was shortened by 3 bases and J by 3 bases, with 12 bases between the two germline ends. CDR3 nucleotide sequence: TGTGCCAGCAGTTTTAAGGGGGGCCACTACAATGAGCAGTTCTTC. It is translated as CASSFKGGHYNEQFF.

Worth noting for this clonotype: This may stem from a read error, because a much larger clone lies one nucleotide away. The chain carries TRBV28 and TRBJ1-4, with 10 bases lining up with TRBD1. The CDR3 is made up of 14 amino acids. Germline CDR1 is MDHEN and CDR2 is SYDVKM. DNA for the CDR3: TGTGCCAGCAGTTTACGGACAGGGGGTGAAAAACTGCTTTTT. Its protein product is CASSLRTGGEKLLF.

This clonotype showed up many times. This rearrangement joins TRBV10-1 to TRBJ2-5; D is perhaps TRBD2 (6 bases). From germline, CDR1 is WNHNN and CDR2 SYGVQD (reference sequence). CDR3 size: 13 residues. V dropped 6 bases and J dropped 0 bases, with 8 bases sitting between them. CDR3 bases: TGCGCCAGCAGCCGGGAGTACCAAGAGACCCAGTACTTC. It encodes CASSREYQETQYF.

The genes are TRBV15 and TRBJ2-1; 8 bases fit TRBD2. J was trimmed by 6 bases and V by 1 base; bases with no gene match: 5. The germline V gene has CDR1 LNHNV and CDR2 YYDKDF (reference sequence). The CDR3 sequence is 15 residues long. The CDR3 reads CATSRVSSGGNEQFF. In nucleotides, the CDR3 is TGTGCCACCAGCAGAGTGTCGAGCGGGGGCAATGAGCAGTTCTTC.

This clonotype was found a few times. The chain combines TRBV12-3 or TRBV12-4 with TRBJ2-7; TRBD1 is a possible D gene (6 bases). This CDR3 contains 14 residues. V lost 7 bases and J 7 bases, leaving 20 bases between the germline ends. The CDR3 sequence: CASNIGRGDNEQYF. CDR3 DNA sequence: TGTGCCAGCAATATAGGACGAGGGGACAATGAGCAGTACTTC.

This clonotype was counted once. The final CDR3 position lacks the conserved phenylalanine or tryptophan, pointing to a likely read error. No DNA is shown, since the ends of the CDR3 on it are uncertain; the CDR3 is the one TCRdb lists. This CDR3 is CASSLKAGAG. V usage is TRBV5-1 and J usage is TRBJ2-1. The CDR3 contains 10 residues when both ends are counted. Germline lookup yields CDR1 SGHRS and CDR2 YFSETQ.

The J gene is TRBJ2-1, the V gene TRBV7-2, with unresolved D. CDR1 is SGHTA and CDR2 is FQGNSA in the germline V gene. Deletions cut 2 bases from V and 10 bases from J, with 12 bases between. The CDR3 contains 13 residues. The CDR3 spells CASSLSRTYEQFF. As DNA, the CDR3 is TGTGCCAGCAGCTTATCTAGGACCTACGAGCAGTTCTTC.